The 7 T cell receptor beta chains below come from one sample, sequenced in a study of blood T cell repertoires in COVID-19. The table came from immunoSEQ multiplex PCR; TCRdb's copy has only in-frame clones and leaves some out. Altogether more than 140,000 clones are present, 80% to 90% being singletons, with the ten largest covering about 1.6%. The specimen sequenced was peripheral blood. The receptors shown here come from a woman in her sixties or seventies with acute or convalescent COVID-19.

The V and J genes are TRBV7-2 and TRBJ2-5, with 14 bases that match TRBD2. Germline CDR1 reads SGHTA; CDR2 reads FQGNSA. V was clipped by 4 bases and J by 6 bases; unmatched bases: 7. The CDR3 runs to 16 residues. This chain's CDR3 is CASSSQTSGGAKTQYF. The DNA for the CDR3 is TGTGCCAGCAGCTCGCAGACTAGCGGGGGGGCGAAGACCCAGTACTTC.

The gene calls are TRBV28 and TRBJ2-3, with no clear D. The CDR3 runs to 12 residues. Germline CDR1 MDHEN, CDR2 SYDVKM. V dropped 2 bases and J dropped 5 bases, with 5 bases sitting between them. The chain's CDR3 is CASSLARDTQYF. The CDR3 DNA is TGTGCCAGCAGTTTAGCGCGAGATACGCAGTATTTT.

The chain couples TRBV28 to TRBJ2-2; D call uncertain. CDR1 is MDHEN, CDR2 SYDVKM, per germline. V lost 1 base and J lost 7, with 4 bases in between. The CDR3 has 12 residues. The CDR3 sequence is CASSLLVGELFF. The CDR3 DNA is TGTGCCAGCAGTTTATTAGTCGGGGAGCTGTTTTTT.

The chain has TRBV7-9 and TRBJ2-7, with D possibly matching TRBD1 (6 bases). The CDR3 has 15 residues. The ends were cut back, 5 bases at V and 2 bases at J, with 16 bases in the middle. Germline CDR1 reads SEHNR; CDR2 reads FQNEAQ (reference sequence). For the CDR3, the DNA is TGTGCCAGCAGCGTCGGGACACTTGGAGCCTACGAGCAGTACTTC. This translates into CASSVGTLGAYEQYF.

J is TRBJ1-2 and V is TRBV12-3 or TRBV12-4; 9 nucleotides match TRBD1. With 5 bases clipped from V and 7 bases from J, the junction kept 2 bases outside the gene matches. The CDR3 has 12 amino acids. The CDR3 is CASSRDRVGYTF. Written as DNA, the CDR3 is TGTGCCAGCAGTAGGGACAGGGTTGGCTACACCTTC.

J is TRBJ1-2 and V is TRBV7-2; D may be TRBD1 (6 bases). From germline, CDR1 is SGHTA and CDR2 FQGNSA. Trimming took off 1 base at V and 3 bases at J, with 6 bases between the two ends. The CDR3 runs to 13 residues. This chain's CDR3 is CASSLDRDYGYTF. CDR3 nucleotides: TGTGCCAGCAGCTTAGACAGGGACTATGGCTACACCTTC.

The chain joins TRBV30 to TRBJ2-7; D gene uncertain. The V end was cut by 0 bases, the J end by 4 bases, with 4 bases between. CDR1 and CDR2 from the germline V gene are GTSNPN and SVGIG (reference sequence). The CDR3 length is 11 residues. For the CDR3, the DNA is TGTGCCTGGAGTGTTCAGTACGAGCAGTACTTC. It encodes CAWSVQYEQYF. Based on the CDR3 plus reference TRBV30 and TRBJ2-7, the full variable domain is SQTIHQWPATLVQPVGSPLSLECTVEGTSNPNLYWYRQAAGRGLQLLFYSVGIGQISSEVPQNLSASRPQDRQFILSSKKLLLSDSGFYLCAWSVQYEQYFGPGTRLTVT.